This T cell receptor (beta chain) was profiled in a study of regulatory T cells in long-lasting Graves disease. Turning to the study itself: Prior antithyroid drug treatment in newly diagnosed Graves' patients lasted under 3 months.

Time point defined: newly diagnosed GD, antithyroid drugs for less than 3 months. RNA isolated from PBMCs was used to make the TCR library. Xi'an, China, was home to the endocrinology department that provided patients. Study-wide points: Thyroid tissue was not studied; only peripheral blood was. New patients shared 966 public clonotypes, and persistent patients shared more, with around 2,600.

A note on this clonotype: Its antigen is as yet unknown.

CDR3 length equals 14 residues. Trimming stripped 0 bases from V and 11 bases from J, with 15 bases between. CDR1 is ENHRY and CDR2 is SYGVKD in the germline V gene. Arm-PCR of CDR3 regions and iRepertoire HTBI primers were used to build TCR beta libraries. In TCRdb, the multiplex PCR reads were re-called with MiXCR into one record per CDR3 protein. The table lists a few hundred thousand distinct CDR3 sequences, 20% to 25% of them singletons. Sequences were derived from peripheral blood mononuclear cells (PBMCs), sampled at new diagnosis, from a patient treated with antithyroid drugs. The clonotype was recovered from a female donor with Graves disease. The chain recombines TRBV10-3 with TRBJ2-3; a weak D match, TRBD2 (6 bases). This CDR3 reads CAISESTVGGMQYF. CDR3 DNA sequence: TGTGCCATCAGTGAGTCGACAGTTGGGGGGATGCAGTATTTT.